This T cell receptor beta chain was sequenced for a study of preoperative IRX-2 immunotherapy in early breast cancer. Described treatment: preoperative locoregional IRX-2 cytokine immunotherapy. Samples came from a phase Ib trial of preoperative locoregional IRX-2 cytokine immunotherapy. TCRdb's table, derived via immunoSEQ multiplex PCR, lists solely in-frame clones and lacks some. This table holds about 38,000 clones, about four fifths found once. V was cut by 4 bases and J by 0 bases, with 7 bases left in between. The length of the CDR3 is 14 residues. CDR1 and CDR2 from the germline V gene are SGDLS and YYNGEE.

The sequencing here drew on lymph node tissue, taken after IRX-2 immunotherapy. The chain combines TRBV9 with TRBJ2-2; D call uncertain. The sequence came from a human donor with breast cancer. The CDR3 bases are TGTGCCAGCAGCCCCAGAGCGAACACCGGGGAGCTGTTTTTT. It encodes CASSPRANTGELFF.